A selection of T cell receptor beta chains follows, all from one sample in a study of tumor-infiltrating lymphocytes in primary liver carcinoma. TCRdb re-analysed the multiplex PCR reads in MiXCR, keeping a single row per CDR3 protein. The data show fewer than 90,000 distinct CDR3 sequences, with 72% seen just once and roughly 21% held by the top ten. Sequences were obtained from liver tumor tissue from sampling region 1. These receptors were collected from a man aged 40-55 years with primary liver carcinoma and hepatitis B virus infection. Each CDR3 is given with its conserved first and last residue. D genes are given only for firm matches. Expanded clones get a size class; other rows say once, few or many, or leave the size out.

D gene: NA
clone size: many
V gene: TRBV12-3/TRBV12-4
J gene: TRBJ1-2
CDR3 DNA: TGTGCCAGCAGGGCAAATAACTATGGCTACACCTTC
CDR3 protein: CASRANNYGYTF

D gene: NA
clone size: once
V gene: TRBV5-1
J gene: TRBJ2-7
CDR3 DNA: TGCGCCTGCAGCTTGAGGGAGAGCTCCTACGAGCAGTACTTC
CDR3 protein: CACSLRESSYEQYF

D gene: NA
clone size: NA
V gene: TRBV12-3/TRBV12-4
J gene: TRBJ2-7
CDR3 DNA: TGTGCCAGCCGCGGTAGGGCCTACGAGCAGTACTTC
CDR3 protein: CASRGRAYEQYF

D gene: TRBD2
clone size: NA
V gene: TRBV11-2
J gene: TRBJ2-1
CDR3 DNA: TGTGCCAGCAGCTTGGATACCGGACTAGTCACGGGTGAGCAGTTCTTC
CDR3 protein: CASSLDTGLVTGEQFF

D gene: TRBD1
clone size: NA
V gene: TRBV28
J gene: TRBJ2-1
CDR3 DNA: TGTGCCAGCAGCTCCAGGGGGCTTTTCAGTGACCAGTTCTTC
CDR3 protein: CASSSRGLFSDQFF

D gene: NA
clone size: many
V gene: TRBV6-5
J gene: TRBJ2-7
CDR3 DNA: TGTGCCAGCACGGACCAGGGTTACGAGCAGTACTTC
CDR3 protein: CASTDQGYEQYF

D gene: TRBD1
clone size: NA
V gene: TRBV11-2
J gene: TRBJ2-6
CDR3 DNA: TGTGCCAGCAGCCAACGGACAGGATTTGTGTTTGGGGCCAACGTCCTGACTTTC
CDR3 protein: CASSQRTGFVFGANVLTF

D gene: TRBD2
clone size: NA
V gene: TRBV6-2/TRBV6-3
J gene: TRBJ2-7
CDR3 DNA: TGTGCCTGTACTAGCGGGAAGTCCTACAAGCAGTACTTC
CDR3 protein: CACTSGKSYKQYF

D gene: TRBD2
clone size: NA
V gene: TRBV5-1
J gene: TRBJ2-2
CDR3 DNA: TGCGTCAGCAGCCCCAGGCGGTTTAGCGGGGGTGAAACCTGGGAGCTGTTTTTT
CDR3 protein: CVSSPRRFSGGETWELFF

D gene: NA
clone size: NA
V gene: TRBV6-5
J gene: TRBJ1-4
CDR3 DNA: TGTGCCAGCAGTTATATGCCTCCTTCGGGGGCGGTAAATAATGAAAAACTGTTTTTT
CDR3 protein: CASSYMPPSGAVNNEKLFF

D gene: NA
clone size: NA
V gene: TRBV29-1
J gene: TRBJ2-7
CDR3 DNA: TGCAGCGTTCTCAACCAGGGGACGTACGCTGGATACGAGCAGTTTTTC
CDR3 protein: CSVLNQGTYAGYEQFF

D gene: NA
clone size: NA
V gene: TRBV10-2
J gene: TRBJ2-3
CDR3 DNA: TGCGCCAGCAGTGAGGGTGAAACTAGCACAGATACGCAGTATTTT
CDR3 protein: CASSEGETSTDTQYF

D gene: TRBD2
clone size: NA
V gene: TRBV4-1
J gene: TRBJ2-3
CDR3 DNA: TGCGTCAGCAGCCAGGAGCCTAGCGGCACAGATACTCAGTATTTT
CDR3 protein: CVSSQEPSGTDTQYF

D gene: NA
clone size: NA
V gene: TRBV2
J gene: TRBJ1-2
CDR3 DNA: TGTGCCAGCAGTGAAATCCAGGGGCATGGCTACACCTTC
CDR3 protein: CASSEIQGHGYTF

D gene: NA
clone size: few
V gene: TRBV11-2
J gene: TRBJ1-4
CDR3 DNA: TGTGCCGGCAGCTTAGAGGTTGGGGACGAAAAGCTGCTTTTT
CDR3 protein: CAGSLEVGDEKLLF

D gene: TRBD2
clone size: once
V gene: TRBV6-5
J gene: TRBJ2-1
CDR3 DNA: TGTGACAGTGCCCGACTAGCGTCATACAATGATCAGTTCTTC
CDR3 protein: CDSARLASYNDQFF

D gene: TRBD1
clone size: NA
V gene: TRBV19
J gene: TRBJ1-2
CDR3 DNA: TGTGCCAGTAGTCCCCGGACAGGGACTAACTATGGCTACACCTTC
CDR3 protein: CASSPRTGTNYGYTF

D gene: NA
clone size: NA
V gene: TRBV4-3
J gene: TRBJ2-1
CDR3 DNA: TGCGCCAGAAGCCAAGATGCGGGAAGCTCCTACAATGAGCAGTTCTTC
CDR3 protein: CARSQDAGSSYNEQFF

D gene: TRBD2
clone size: many
V gene: TRBV14
J gene: TRBJ2-2
CDR3 DNA: TGTGCCAGCAGCCAAGACCCCATAGCGGGAGACCAGAACACCGGGGAGCTGTTTTTT
CDR3 protein: CASSQDPIAGDQNTGELFF

D gene: NA
clone size: NA
V gene: TRBV4-2
J gene: TRBJ2-7
CDR3 DNA: TGTGCTAGCAGCCAAGAACAGACAAGATCCTACGAGCAGTACTTC
CDR3 protein: CASSQEQTRSYEQYF

D gene: NA
clone size: few
V gene: TRBV2
J gene: TRBJ1-2
CDR3 DNA: TGTGCCAGCAGGAAAGGGACGAATAACTATGGCTACACCTTC
CDR3 protein: CASRKGTNNYGYTF

D gene: TRBD2
clone size: NA
V gene: TRBV29-1
J gene: TRBJ2-5
CDR3 DNA: TGCAGCGTTGGAGGGCTAGCGGGAGGCGAGACCCAGTATTTC
CDR3 protein: CSVGGLAGGETQYF

D gene: NA
clone size: many
V gene: TRBV25-1
J gene: TRBJ2-2
CDR3 DNA: TGTGCCAGCAGTGAATTCTCCGAGCCCGGGGAGCTGTTTTTT
CDR3 protein: CASSEFSEPGELFF

D gene: NA
clone size: NA
V gene: TRBV6-1
J gene: TRBJ2-1
CDR3 DNA: TGTGACAGCAGAGTGATAGGGCGGAGAGACTATGAGCAGTTCTTC
CDR3 protein: CDSRVIGRRDYEQFF

D gene: NA
clone size: NA
V gene: TRBV2
J gene: TRBJ1-5
CDR3 DNA: TGTGCCAGCAGTGATTCTGGGGAGTCCCAGCATTTT
CDR3 protein: CASSDSGESQHF

D gene: NA
clone size: NA
V gene: TRBV30
J gene: TRBJ1-1
CDR3 DNA: TGTGCCTGGAGTCCAGAGGCAGGTGAAGCTTTCTTT
CDR3 protein: CAWSPEAGEAFF

D gene: TRBD2
clone size: NA
V gene: TRBV7-9
J gene: TRBJ2-7
CDR3 DNA: TGTGTCAGCAGCCCGAGCGGGAGGACTTCCTACGAGCAGTACTTC
CDR3 protein: CVSSPSGRTSYEQYF

D gene: TRBD1
clone size: NA
V gene: TRBV19
J gene: TRBJ2-7
CDR3 DNA: TGTGCCAGTAGTAAGGCGGGACAGGACGGCTACGTGCAGTACTTC
CDR3 protein: CASSKAGQDGYVQYF